This is a list of T cell receptor beta chains from one sample in a study of cytomegalovirus exposure and HLA in healthy donors. Repertoires were generated with immunoSEQ multiplex PCR, while TCRdb's copy carries only in-frame clones and drops some. The sample contains around 130,000 clones, roughly 80% of which appear only once. Material: PBMCs. These receptors originate from a boy aged 5-17 years in good health and CMV-seronegative. Both conserved end residues are trimmed from each CDR3.

CDR3 protein: ASSLGQGVSYGYT; V gene: TRBV13; J gene: TRBJ1-2
CDR3 protein: ASSLWLAGGGNTQY; V gene: TRBV5-6; J gene: TRBJ2-3
CDR3 protein: ASSVPGSQETQY; V gene: TRBV5-4; J gene: TRBJ2-5
CDR3 protein: ASRGQGAGGYT; V gene: TRBV25-1; J gene: TRBJ1-2
CDR3 protein: SVLTGGTCGLF; V gene: TRBV29-1; J gene: TRBJ2-2
CDR3 protein: ASSLARGGGADTQY; V gene: TRBV7-9; J gene: TRBJ2-3
CDR3 protein: ASSRDTQETQY; V gene: TRBV18; J gene: TRBJ2-5
CDR3 protein: ASSVATGGYEQY; V gene: TRBV9; J gene: TRBJ2-7
CDR3 protein: ASSIGTPNTEAF; V gene: TRBV19; J gene: TRBJ1-1
CDR3 protein: ASSLAVQGDGYT; V gene: TRBV7-9; J gene: TRBJ1-2
CDR3 protein: ASSLLAGGPNTGELF; V gene: TRBV4-1; J gene: TRBJ2-2
CDR3 protein: ASSSRTGIVEAF; V gene: TRBV11-3; J gene: TRBJ1-1
CDR3 protein: ASRMQNGNVHEQY; V gene: TRBV2; J gene: TRBJ2-7
CDR3 protein: ASSQPGLSYEQY; V gene: TRBV4-1; J gene: TRBJ2-7
CDR3 protein: ASSRDREDTEAF; V gene: TRBV5-4; J gene: TRBJ1-1
CDR3 protein: ASSGTGGAQAF; V gene: TRBV2; J gene: TRBJ1-1
CDR3 protein: AWTLVHTEAF; V gene: TRBV30; J gene: TRBJ1-1
CDR3 protein: ASSDEPGSGANVLT; V gene: TRBV6-4; J gene: TRBJ2-6
CDR3 protein: ASRDTGGTYPGELF; V gene: TRBV2; J gene: TRBJ2-2
CDR3 protein: ASSLYYEQY; V gene: TRBV5-1; J gene: TRBJ2-7
CDR3 protein: ASSLYREVREQY; V gene: TRBV5-4; J gene: TRBJ2-7
CDR3 protein: ASSSVTDLNQPQH; V gene: TRBV7-9; J gene: TRBJ1-5
CDR3 protein: ASRPTSSSGNTIY; V gene: TRBV6-1; J gene: TRBJ1-3
CDR3 protein: ASRETGADEKLF; V gene: TRBV6-5; J gene: TRBJ1-4
CDR3 protein: SSSVEEFSYNEQF; V gene: TRBV29-1; J gene: TRBJ2-1
CDR3 protein: ASSILQGGTEAF; V gene: TRBV19; J gene: TRBJ1-1
CDR3 protein: ASRRQGLQETQY; V gene: TRBV28; J gene: TRBJ2-5
CDR3 protein: ASSFGRGVAGELF; V gene: TRBV5-1; J gene: TRBJ2-2
CDR3 protein: ASSLRQEIGYT; V gene: TRBV5-6; J gene: TRBJ1-2
CDR3 protein: ASSSQQGAVETQY; V gene: TRBV27; J gene: TRBJ2-5
CDR3 protein: ASSDAPSTGGIPYEQY; V gene: TRBV2; J gene: TRBJ2-7
CDR3 protein: ASSSDGQGFDEQY; V gene: TRBV6-5; J gene: TRBJ2-7